This T cell receptor (beta chain) emerged from a study of cytomegalovirus exposure and HLA in healthy donors. In the study overall: Falling in the Caucasian-associated ancestry cluster were approximately 86% of under 500 genotyped donors. Study findings and constraints: A list of about 160 TCR beta chains associated with cytomegalovirus was given. As a later analysis revealed, the rate of TCR association differed by HLA locus, with DRB1 most and HLA-C fewest. Information on immune exposure was restricted to one variable (CMV serostatus).

On this clone itself: The antigen remains undetermined.

With 60 Vbeta and 13 Jbeta primers, the PCR was carried out. Clones were sequenced by immunoSEQ multiplex PCR, and TCRdb holds only the in-frame ones, with some missing. The data hold about 150,000 clones, with approximately 80% observed a single time. Germline lookup yields CDR1 SGHNT and CDR2 YYREEE (reference sequence). This CDR3 has 14 residues. V lost 2 bases, J lost 4 bases, and 12 bases lay in between. The sample consisted of PBMCs. The receptor was derived from a boy between 2 and 10 years old in good health and CMV-seronegative. The chain couples TRBV5-4 to TRBJ2-5, with D possibly being TRBD2 (5 bases). Written as DNA, the CDR3 is TGTGCCAGCAGCTTATTGGGAGTGGGAGAGACCCAGTACTTC. Protein: CASSLLGVGETQYF.